Presented here are 29 T cell receptor beta chains from one specimen sequenced in a study of PD-1 blockade in classical Hodgkin lymphoma. Relapses following autologous stem cell transplantation were seen in all patients, with brentuximab vedotin exposure varying. Sequenced by immunoSEQ multiplex PCR; TCRdb stores in-frame clones only, minus some. This sample carries roughly 150,000 clones, nearly 80% of them seen once, and the ten largest clones take about 9%. Sequences were derived from peripheral blood mononuclear cells (PBMCs), sampled before the second cycle of nivolumab. These receptors all come from a human donor with classical Hodgkin lymphoma.

This chain connects TRBV5-4 to TRBJ2-5; a weak D match, TRBD2 (5 bases). CDR3 size: 14 residues. Looked up from germline, CDR1 is SGHNT and CDR2 is YYREEE (reference sequence). Trimming left V 3 bases short and J 1 base short, with 10 bases between. The CDR3 is CASSSPGTQETQYF. The CDR3 region has the DNA TGTGCCAGCAGCTCGCCGGGAACCCAAGAGACCCAGTACTTC.

The J gene is TRBJ1-2, the V gene TRBV11-1; D gene uncertain. V lost 1 base and J lost 4, with 10 bases in between. This CDR3 contains 14 residues. The V gene's germline CDR1 is SGHAT and CDR2 FQDESV (reference sequence). CDR3 in DNA: TGTGCCAGCAGCTTAGGAGGGAATTCCTATGGCTACACCTTC. Protein: CASSLGGNSYGYTF. Based on the CDR3 plus reference TRBV11-1 and TRBJ1-2, the full variable domain is EAEVAQSPRYKITEKSQAVAFWCDPISGHATLYWYRQILGQGPELLVQFQDESVVDDSQLPKDRFSAERLKGVDSTLKIQPAELGDSAMYLCASSLGGNSYGYTFGSGTRLTVV.

V and J are TRBV4-3 and TRBJ2-7, with 11 bases identical to TRBD2. This CDR3 has 16 residues. Germline V gene sequence: CDR1 LGHNA, CDR2 YSLEER. Trimming at V came to 3 bases and at J to 3 bases, leaving 7 bases not matched to a gene. The CDR3, as DNA: TGCGCCAGCAGCCAGGCATCTAGCGGGAGGTACTACGAGCAGTACTTC. It translates to CASSQASSGRYYEQYF.

The chain is built from TRBV7-2 and TRBJ2-3; D unresolved. This CDR3 spans 17 amino acids. Trimming removed 0 bases from V and 0 bases from J, with 13 bases in between. Germline V gene lookup returns CDR1 SGHTA and CDR2 FQGNSA. In nucleotides, the CDR3 is TGTGCCAGCAGCTTAGCCCTAGTCCGAATTAGCACAGATACGCAGTATTTT. Its protein product is CASSLALVRISTDTQYF.

The chain uses TRBV4-3 and TRBJ1-4, with D perhaps TRBD1 (6 bases). The germline V gene encodes CDR1 LGHNA and CDR2 YSLEER. The CDR3 contains 17 residues. Trimming removed 1 base from V and 6 bases from J, with 18 bases in between. CDR3 nucleotide sequence: TGCGCCAGCAGCCAAGTATGGGGGCTCAGGATGGATGAAAAACTGTTTTTT. Its protein is CASSQVWGLRMDEKLFF.

The V gene is TRBV2, the J gene TRBJ1-5; D unresolved. Germline V gene sequence: CDR1 SNHLY, CDR2 FYNNEI. The length of the CDR3 is 18 residues. V lost 5 bases to trimming and J lost 2 bases, with 22 bases between them. CDR3 in amino acids: CASSLASLQFKGNQPQHF. The DNA for the CDR3 is TGTGCCAGCAGTTTAGCCAGCCTGCAATTTAAAGGCAATCAGCCCCAGCATTTT.

V is TRBV5-6 and J is TRBJ2-7; possible D gene TRBD1, 6 bases. Trimming took off 4 bases at V and 0 bases at J, with 14 bases between the two ends. Per germline, CDR1 SGHDT and CDR2 YYEEEE. The CDR3 contains 15 residues. In DNA, the CDR3 is TGTGCCAGCAGCCACCTACAGGGATCCTCCTACGAGCAGTACTTC. This translates into CASSHLQGSSYEQYF. Full variable domain (rest looked up from reference TRBV5-6 and TRBJ2-7): DAGVTQSPTHLIKTRGQQVTLRCSPKSGHDTVSWYQQALGQGPQFIFQYYEEEERQRGNFPDRFSGHQFPNYSSELNVNALLLGDSALYLCASSHLQGSSYEQYFGPGTRLTVT.

V usage is TRBV27 and J usage is TRBJ2-5, with D possibly being TRBD1 or TRBD2 (5 bases each). The CDR3 covers 13 residues. V was trimmed by 10 bases and J by 0 bases, leaving 12 bases between them. The germline gives CDR1 MNHEY, CDR2 SMNVEV (reference sequence). Written as DNA, the CDR3 is TGTGCCATCTCACGGGACCACCAAGAGACCCAGTACTTC. Translated: CAISRDHQETQYF.

The V gene is TRBV7-9, the J gene TRBJ2-2; 13 nucleotides line up with TRBD2. Trimming cost V 5 bases and J 5 bases; bases outside gene matches: 5. CDR1 SEHNR and CDR2 FQNEAQ come from the germline V gene (reference sequence). This CDR3 spans 16 amino acids. The CDR3 loop reads CASSMGLAGYTGELFF. The DNA of the CDR3 is TGTGCCAGCAGCATGGGACTAGCGGGATATACCGGGGAGCTGTTTTTT.

This chain links TRBV19 with TRBJ2-7; D remains unclear. This CDR3 is 13 amino acids long. Germline CDR1 is LNHDA and CDR2 is SQIVND (reference sequence). V lost 3 bases and J 2 bases, leaving 8 bases between the germline ends. The CDR3 spells CASSIDLTYEQYF. The CDR3 DNA reads as TGTGCCAGTAGTATTGACCTTACCTACGAGCAGTACTTC.

The chain employs TRBV11-2 and TRBJ1-2; TRBD1 matches at 7 bases. The length of the CDR3 is 17 residues. Germline V lookup: CDR1 SGHAT, CDR2 FQNNGV. The ends lost 4 bases at V and 2 bases at J; junction bases unmatched: 13. CDR3 protein: CASSSYRGPLFNYGYTF. Here the CDR3 DNA reads TGTGCCAGCAGCTCTTACAGGGGTCCCCTCTTCAACTATGGCTACACCTTC. Supplemented by reference TRBV11-2 and TRBJ1-2, the full variable domain reads EAGVAQSPRYKIIEKRQSVAFWCNPISGHATLYWYQQILGQGPKLLIQFQNNGVVDDSQLPKDRFSAERLKGVDSTLKIQPAKLEDSAVYLCASSSYRGPLFNYGYTFGSGTRLTVV.

The chain employs TRBV6-5 and TRBJ1-6, with D maybe TRBD1 (5 bases). Germline CDR1 reads MNHEY; CDR2 reads SVGAGI. Trimming pared 6 bases from V and 7 bases from J, leaving 16 bases between. The CDR3 runs 15 residues. DNA of the CDR3: TGTGCCAGCAGCAACAGCGGGGAGGGGAATTCACCCCTCCACTTT. It codes for CASSNSGEGNSPLHF.

As DNA, the CDR3 is TGTGCCTGGAGTGCCGGGACTAGCGGGGGAAATGAGCAGTTCTTC. Translation: CAWSAGTSGGNEQFF. V usage is TRBV30 and J usage is TRBJ2-1, with 14 bases lining up with TRBD2. Trimming at V came to 1 base and at J to 7 bases, leaving 3 bases not matched to a gene. The germline gives CDR1 GTSNPN, CDR2 SVGIG (reference sequence). This CDR3 region has 15 residues.

The chain recombines TRBV6-5 with TRBJ2-3; TRBD1 matches at 8 bases. CDR3 size: 16 residues. The germline gives CDR1 MNHEY, CDR2 SVGAGI. The ends lost 4 bases at V and 0 bases at J; junction bases unmatched: 6. CDR3 sequence: CASSSTGGTSTDTQYF. The CDR3 nucleotides are TGTGCCAGCAGTTCCACAGGGGGGACTAGCACAGATACGCAGTATTTT.

This clone has just a few counts. Different DNA sequences within this sample yield the same CDR3. The CDR3: CASSPRLAGLTDTQYF. The DNA for the CDR3 is TGCGCCAGCAGCCCCCGACTAGCGGGGCTCACAGATACGCAGTATTTT. The rearrangement uses TRBV5-1 and TRBJ2-3; 11 nucleotides line up with TRBD2. The V gene's germline CDR1 is SGHRS and CDR2 YFSETQ. J gave up 2 bases and V 4 bases, and 6 bases lay outside the gene matches. This CDR3 comprises 16 residues. Based on the CDR3 plus reference TRBV5-1 and TRBJ2-3, the full variable domain is KAGVTQTPRYLIKTRGQQVTLSCSPISGHRSVSWYQQTPGQGLQFLFEYFSETQRNKGNFPGRFSGRQFSNSRSEMNVSTLELGDSALYLCASSPRLAGLTDTQYFGPGTRLTVL.

The J gene is TRBJ2-7, the V gene TRBV10-3; D gene unclear. The CDR3 sequence is 13 residues long. Germline V CDR1 and CDR2: ENHRY, SYGVKD. V was pared by 0 bases and J by 3 bases, with 6 bases between. CDR3 in DNA: TGTGCCATCAGTGAGTCTGGCAGCTACGAGCAGTACTTC. Amino acids: CAISESGSYEQYF.

Turning to this clone: In the same sample, other DNA sequences code for this CDR3. The chain combines TRBV29-1 with TRBJ1-2; weak D call: TRBD1 (5 bases). V was trimmed by 6 bases and J by 4 bases, leaving 9 bases between them. The CDR3 extends over 11 amino acids. Germline V CDR1 and CDR2: SQVTM, ANQGSEA. The CDR3 DNA reads as TGCAGCGTCGGGACGGTCTATGGCTACACCTTC. The encoded protein is CSVGTVYGYTF.

The chain joins TRBV19 to TRBJ2-2, with a weak D call TRBD1 (5 bases). Germline CDR1 LNHDA, CDR2 SQIVND (reference sequence). V was pared by 7 bases and J by 3 bases, with 12 bases between. There are 14 residues in the CDR3. The CDR3 DNA reads as TGTGCCAGTAAGGTGGGCAGGGACACCGGGGAGCTGTTTTTT. This codes for CASKVGRDTGELFF.

There are a few counts of this clone. The chain uses TRBV28 and TRBJ1-4, with TRBD1 as a possible D gene (5 bases). CDR1 is MDHEN, CDR2 SYDVKM, per germline. The CDR3 has 16 amino acids. The germline V and J ends were trimmed by 5 bases and 0 bases, with 13 bases remaining between them. This CDR3 reads CASSPGGAPTNEKLFF. The CDR3 DNA is TGTGCCAGCAGTCCCGGGGGAGCTCCAACTAATGAAAAACTGTTTTTT. Drawing the rest from reference TRBV28 and TRBJ1-4, the complete variable domain is DVKVTQSSRYLVKRTGEKVFLECVQDMDHENMFWYRQDPGLGLRLIYFSYDVKMKEKGDIPEGYSVSREKKERFSLILESASTNQTSMYLCASSPGGAPTNEKLFFGSGTQLSVL.

The V gene is TRBV9, the J gene TRBJ2-2; TRBD2 matches at 8 bases. J lost 7 bases, V lost 3 bases, and 2 bases had no gene match. The CDR3 consists of 13 residues. Looked up from germline, CDR1 is SGDLS and CDR2 is YYNGEE. CDR3 residues: CASSASGHGELFF. As DNA, the CDR3 is TGTGCCAGCAGCGCTAGCGGGCACGGGGAGCTGTTTTTT.

The rearrangement joins TRBV21-1 to TRBJ2-1; the table's D gene call, TRBD2, was not cross checked with the DNA. TRBV21-1 constitutes a pseudogene. The CDR3 consists of 13 residues. Written as DNA, the CDR3 is TGTGCCAGACCGAGAAGCCCCTACAATGAGCAGTTCTTC. Translating gives CARPRSPYNEQFF.

The rearrangement uses TRBV6-5 and TRBJ2-3; 10 nucleotides line up with TRBD2. The CDR3 has 15 residues. Germline loops: CDR1 MNHEY, CDR2 SVGAGI. J was trimmed by 7 bases and V by 5 bases; bases with no gene match: 9. The DNA of the CDR3 is TGTGCCAGCAGTCCCGGAGCGGGGGGGCCCTATACGCAGTATTTT. Residues: CASSPGAGGPYTQYF.

The chain joins TRBV9 to TRBJ1-1; 8 bases are a match to TRBD1. J lost 0 bases, V lost 3 bases, and 13 bases had no gene match. The CDR3 extends over 18 amino acids. Germline V gene sequence: CDR1 SGDLS, CDR2 YYNGEE. The CDR3 bases are TGTGCCAGCAGCGAAGCCGGGGCGCCAGGGGGCTTGAACACTGAAGCTTTCTTT. This codes for CASSEAGAPGGLNTEAFF.

V is TRBV7-2 and J is TRBJ2-7; D remains ambiguous. CDR3 length: 13 amino acids. V was clipped by 2 bases and J by 1 base, with 6 bases between them. CDR1 and CDR2 from the germline V gene are SGHTA and FQGNSA. CDR3 protein: CASSLTTSYEQYF. The CDR3 DNA reads as TGTGCCAGCAGCTTAACGACTTCCTACGAGCAGTACTTC.

V and J are TRBV27 and TRBJ2-7; D possibly uses TRBD1 or TRBD2 (7 bases each). Germline lookup yields CDR1 MNHEY and CDR2 SMNVEV (reference sequence). This CDR3 has 17 amino acids. V shed 2 bases and J shed 0 bases, with 17 bases lying between them. CDR3 protein: CASSLVPPRGGSYEQYF. Here the CDR3 DNA reads TGTGCCAGCAGTTTAGTCCCTCCCAGGGGGGGCTCCTACGAGCAGTACTTC.

This chain connects TRBV6-6 to TRBJ2-7; 14 bases fit TRBD2. This CDR3 is built from 15 residues. The germline V gene has CDR1 MNHNY and CDR2 SVGAGI (reference sequence). Trimming cost V 8 bases and J 5 bases; bases outside gene matches: 8. The DNA of the CDR3 is TGTGCCAGCGGGGGAAGGACTAGCGGGAGGCACGAGCAGTACTTC. Protein: CASGGRTSGRHEQYF.

The chain carries TRBV6-5 and TRBJ2-7; 9 nucleotides match TRBD2. The V segment lost 6 bases and the J segment 1 base; nucleotides outside the gene matches: 1. The CDR3 covers 13 residues. The germline V gene has CDR1 MNHEY and CDR2 SVGAGI. CDR3 nucleotides: TGTGCCAGCAGCCTAGCGGGGTCCTACGAGCAGTACTTC. Amino acid sequence: CASSLAGSYEQYF.

The gene calls are TRBV1 and TRBJ2-4. TRBV1 is designated a pseudogene. The CDR3 runs to 14 residues. The CDR3 sequence is CTTIQGADKNIQYF. CDR3 nucleotide sequence: TGCACCACGATCCAGGGAGCCGACAAAAACATTCAGTACTTC.

The V call is TRBV27, the J call TRBJ2-7, with D perhaps TRBD2 (6 bases). Germline CDR1 MNHEY, CDR2 SMNVEV (reference sequence). V lost 2 bases, J lost 5 bases, and 16 bases lay in between. The CDR3 runs to 15 residues. DNA for the CDR3: TGTGCCAGCAGTTTAAGGAGAACGGGGGATCACGAGCAGTACTTC. This codes for CASSLRRTGDHEQYF.